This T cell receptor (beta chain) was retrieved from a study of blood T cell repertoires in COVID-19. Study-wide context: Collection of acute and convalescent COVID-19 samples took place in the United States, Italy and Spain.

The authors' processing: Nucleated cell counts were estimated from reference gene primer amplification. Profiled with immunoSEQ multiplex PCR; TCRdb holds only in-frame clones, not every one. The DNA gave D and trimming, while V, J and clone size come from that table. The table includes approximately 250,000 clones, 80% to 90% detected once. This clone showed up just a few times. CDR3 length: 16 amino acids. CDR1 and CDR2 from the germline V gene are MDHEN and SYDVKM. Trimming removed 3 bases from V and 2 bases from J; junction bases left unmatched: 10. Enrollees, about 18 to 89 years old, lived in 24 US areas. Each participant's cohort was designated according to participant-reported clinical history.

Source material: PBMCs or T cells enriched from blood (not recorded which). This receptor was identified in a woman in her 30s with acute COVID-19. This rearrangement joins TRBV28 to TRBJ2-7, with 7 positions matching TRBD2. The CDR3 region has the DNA TGTGCCAGCAGTTTTATGTCGGGAGGCCTCCCCTACGAGCAGTACTTC. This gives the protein CASSFMSGGLPYEQYF.